One and the same sample provided the 20 T cell receptor beta chains below, sequenced in a study of blood T cells in healthy people across ages. A second PCR, run for about 6 to 12 cycles, used a sample-barcoded 5' primer plus a J-beta primer mix. TCRdb reprocessed the 5' RACE reads via MiXCR and lists one record per CDR3 protein. The table records 750,000 to 950,000 distinct CDR3 sequences, roughly 25% of them present only once. These data are also associated with another study on T cells of mothers and their children.

The sample consisted of blood. All receptors derive from a boy younger than 18 in good health.

A single count supports this clonotype. The V and J genes are TRBV20-1 and TRBJ2-1, with TRBD1 identical over 9 bases. Germline CDR1 and CDR2: DFQATT and SNEGSKA (reference sequence). This CDR3 has 15 residues. J gave up 1 base and V 3 bases, and 4 bases lay outside the gene matches. CDR3 nucleotide sequence: TGCAGTGCTAGGGAGGGGACAGGGTCCTACAATGAGCAGTTCTTC. Protein sequence: CSAREGTGSYNEQFF.

The chain uses TRBV28 and TRBJ2-7; 8 bases align to TRBD2. The germline V gene encodes CDR1 MDHEN and CDR2 SYDVKM. Germline trimming cut 4 bases from V and 0 bases from J; bases unmatched to any gene: 8. The length of the CDR3 is 16 residues. For the CDR3, the DNA is TGTGCCAGCAGTTCTCCCGGACTAGCTATCTCCTACGAGCAGTACTTC. This gives the protein CASSSPGLAISYEQYF.

The J gene is TRBJ2-5, the V gene TRBV18; TRBD1 might be the D (6 bases). Trimming shortened V by 3 bases and J by 9 bases, and 11 bases separated the two germline ends. Germline values: CDR1 KGHSH, CDR2 LQKENI. The CDR3 consists of 12 residues. The CDR3 protein is CASSPPRQAQYF. CDR3 sequence (DNA): TGTGCCAGCTCACCTCCCCGACAGGCCCAGTACTTC.

V and J are TRBV27 and TRBJ1-1; D gene ambiguous. V lost 6 bases, J lost 5 bases, and 16 bases lay in between. The CDR3 is made up of 14 amino acids. Germline assignment: CDR1 MNHEY and CDR2 SMNVEV (reference sequence). The CDR3 sequence is CASRGRRLWTEAFF. The CDR3 DNA sequence: TGTGCCAGCAGGGGTAGGCGCCTCTGGACTGAAGCTTTCTTT.

V usage is TRBV4-1 and J usage is TRBJ1-1; the D is unclear. This CDR3 contains 15 residues. Germline CDR1 reads MGHRA; CDR2 reads YSYEKL. V lost 4 bases and J lost 1, with 13 bases in between. In nucleotides, the CDR3 is TGCGCCAGCAGCCGCGCTCCGTGGGGGAACACTGAAGCTTTCTTT. Translation gives CASSRAPWGNTEAFF.

This clonotype was counted only a few times. The chain couples TRBV12-3 or TRBV12-4 to TRBJ1-6; TRBD1 aligns across 9 bases. The CDR3 has 17 residues. Trimming at V came to 6 bases and at J to 10 bases, leaving 16 bases not matched to a gene. The CDR3 here is CASSQGQGFGFNSPLHF. The CDR3 coding sequence is TGTGCCAGCAGCCAAGGACAGGGGTTTGGGTTTAACTCACCCCTCCACTTT.

This clonotype was detected only a few times. V is TRBV3-1 and J is TRBJ2-1, with 9 nucleotides matching TRBD2. This CDR3 region has 17 residues. V lost 1 base, J lost 7 bases, and 11 bases stayed unmatched. CDR1 is LGHDT, CDR2 YNNKEL, per germline (reference sequence). This chain's CDR3 is CASSQGTGGGAWNEQFF. In DNA form, the CDR3 reads TGTGCCAGCAGCCAAGGGACAGGCGGGGGGGCTTGGAATGAGCAGTTCTTC.

This clonotype was counted a few times. V is TRBV29-1 and J is TRBJ2-1; D ambiguous. V lost 5 bases and J 12 bases, leaving 14 bases between the germline ends. The CDR3 covers 11 residues. Germline V gives CDR1 SQVTM, CDR2 ANQGSEA. CDR3 nucleotides: TGCAGCGTTCGGTCGCCATTTGGGCAGTTCTTC. This codes for CSVRSPFGQFF.

This chain uses TRBV6-5 with TRBJ2-5; a possible D gene is TRBD2 (5 bases). The CDR3 sequence is 14 residues long. V was pared by 6 bases and J by 5 bases, with 16 bases between. Germline CDR1 is MNHEY and CDR2 is SVGAGI. The CDR3 region has the DNA TGTGCCAGCAGGGGAGTTAGGGCGGACGAGACCCAGTACTTC. Encoded protein: CASRGVRADETQYF.

The chain couples TRBV29-1 to TRBJ2-3; TRBD1 matches at 9 bases. The CDR3 spans 16 residues. J lost 3 bases, V lost 3 bases, and 10 bases had no gene match. Germline values: CDR1 SQVTM, CDR2 ANQGSEA. This CDR3 reads CSVEWTGVAKTDTQYF. DNA of the CDR3: TGCAGCGTTGAGTGGACAGGGGTTGCCAAGACAGATACGCAGTATTTT.

The gene calls are TRBV5-1 and TRBJ2-3; D may be TRBD1 or TRBD2 (5 bases each). Trimming removed 5 bases at V and 0 bases at J, with 10 bases between. The CDR3 contains 14 residues. Germline CDR1 SGHRS, CDR2 YFSETQ. For the CDR3, the DNA is TGCGCCAGCAGGGAGGACACCAGCACAGATACGCAGTATTTT. Encoded protein: CASREDTSTDTQYF.

The chain carries TRBV29-1 and TRBJ2-3; D is tentatively TRBD1 or TRBD2 (6 bases each). Trimming stripped 4 bases from V and 3 bases from J, with 20 bases between. CDR3 size: 16 residues. Germline CDR1 reads SQVTM; CDR2 reads ANQGSEA. The CDR3 reads CSVVLEGGSGTDTQYF. CDR3 coding DNA: TGCAGCGTTGTCTTGGAGGGGGGCAGTGGAACAGATACGCAGTATTTT.

This sequence joins TRBV10-3 and TRBJ1-2; weak D call: TRBD1 (5 bases). The CDR3 consists of 13 residues. Trimming stripped 7 bases from V and 6 bases from J, with 15 bases between. CDR1 and CDR2 from the germline V gene are ENHRY and SYGVKD. The CDR3 here is CAIKIQVTDGYTF. CDR3 bases: TGTGCCATCAAGATACAGGTGACGGATGGCTACACCTTC.

The chain couples TRBV18 to TRBJ2-7; D is ambiguous. The V end was cut by 2 bases, the J end by 3 bases, with 14 bases between. The CDR3 is 15 amino acids. Germline V gives CDR1 KGHSH, CDR2 LQKENI. The CDR3 region has the DNA TGTGCCAGCTCACCAAAGCCTGGCAGCTTCTACGAGCAGTACTTC. Its translation is CASSPKPGSFYEQYF.

This rearrangement joins TRBV6-1 to TRBJ1-4; D is unresolved. This CDR3 contains 16 residues. Between the trimmed V and J ends, which lost 7 bases and 0 bases, there was a span of 15 bases. The germline V gene encodes CDR1 MNHNS and CDR2 SASEGT. The CDR3 here is CASTRPMAATNEKLFF. In DNA form, the CDR3 reads TGTGCCAGCACCCGTCCTATGGCAGCAACTAATGAAAAACTGTTTTTT.

This clonotype was seen more than once but under ten times. The V call is TRBV28, the J call TRBJ2-5; 7 bases are shared with TRBD2. The end of the DNA is better explained by TRBJ2-1, so the J call may be wrong. CDR1 and CDR2 from the germline V gene are MDHEN and SYDVKM. This CDR3 is built from 18 residues. The CDR3 sequence: CASRAVGGWGRLYNEQFF. In nucleotides, the CDR3 is TGTGCCAGCAGGGCTGTGGGAGGGTGGGGGAGATTATACAATGAGCAGTTCTTC.

This clonotype was detected a few times. The chain combines TRBV5-1 with TRBJ2-1; TRBD1 matches 9 bases. Unmatched junction bases numbered 8, after V lost 0 bases and J lost 10 bases. The CDR3 has 15 residues. Germline assignment: CDR1 SGHRS and CDR2 YFSETQ. CDR3 protein: CASSLGTGASGEQFF. The CDR3 DNA reads TGCGCCAGCAGCTTGGGGACAGGGGCATCCGGGGAGCAGTTCTTC.

This clonotype has just a few counts. This rearrangement joins TRBV7-8 to TRBJ1-1, with 9 positions matching TRBD1. V shed 5 bases, J shed 4 bases, and the junction held 8 bases outside the gene matches. This CDR3 is 15 amino acids long. CDR1 SGHVS and CDR2 FQNEAQ come from the germline V gene. The CDR3 reads CASSTRQGEITEAFF. DNA of the CDR3: TGTGCCAGCAGCACCAGACAGGGGGAGATCACTGAAGCTTTCTTT.

This rearrangement joins TRBV4-2 to TRBJ2-2; D is unclear. This CDR3 has 14 residues. Trimming shortened V by 5 bases and J by 6 bases, and 13 bases separated the two germline ends. CDR1 and CDR2 (germline): LGHNA, YNFKEQ. For the CDR3, the DNA is TGTGCCAGCAGCATCACGGGCGGTTCCGGGGAGCTGTTTTTT. Translating it yields CASSITGGSGELFF.

This chain uses TRBV24-1 with TRBJ1-1, with D possibly TRBD1 on 6 matching bases. The CDR3 loop spans 13 amino acids. V shed 4 bases and J shed 11 bases, with 16 bases lying between them. Germline V lookup: CDR1 KGHDR, CDR2 SFDVKD. The CDR3, as DNA: TGTGCCACCAGTGAAACGAAGGGGGGTGAGGCTTTCTTT. It encodes CATSETKGGEAFF.